Listed below are T cell receptor beta chains from one sample, sequenced in a study of graft-versus-host responses after intestinal transplantation. Generated by immunoSEQ multiplex PCR, the TCRdb table keeps only in-frame clones and is missing some. Of roughly 7,700 clones in the sample, about 93% were seen once. The specimen comprised PBMCs, sampled 11 days after intestinal transplantation. These receptors all come from a human patient who received an intestinal transplant, so some T cells may come from the graft donor. The CDR3 runs from the conserved cysteine through the conserved F or W. A D gene is named only where the DNA matches it firmly. The size field is filled for only some rows; it gives once, few, many or a size class.

cdr3_nt,cdr3_aa,j_call,clone_size,v_call,d_call
TGTGCCAGCAGCCCGTCGGGGGGCGGGGAGCTGTTTTTT,CASSPSGGGELFF,TRBJ2-2,.,TRBV6-5,TRBD2
TGTGCCAGCAGCGACACCGGGACTACAGACCCCGGTACGCAGTATTTT,CASSDTGTTDPGTQYF,TRBJ2-3,.,TRBV7-6,TRBD2
TGTGCCAGCAGTTGGGCTAGGGGCTTGGGTACTCATGAGCAGTTCTTC,CASSWARGLGTHEQFF,TRBJ2-1,.,TRBV28,.
TGTGCCAGCAGTTCGACAGACCTTGACCACGAGCAGTACTTC,CASSSTDLDHEQYF,TRBJ2-7,.,TRBV28,.
TGTGCCACCAGCAGAGATGCGTCCCAGCCCCAGCATTTT,CATSRDASQPQHF,TRBJ1-5,.,TRBV15,.
TGTGCCACCAGCAGAGATTTTCGGAGTTTTAGAGGCGATGGCTACACCTTC,CATSRDFRSFRGDGYTF,TRBJ1-2,.,TRBV15,.
TGTGCCACCAGCAGAGACGCGATGACAGGGCCCGATGAGCAGTTCTTC,CATSRDAMTGPDEQFF,TRBJ2-1,.,TRBV15,TRBD1
TGTGCCAGCAGCGCCCGCAGGGGGAGGAACACTGAAGCTTTCTTT,CASSARRGRNTEAFF,TRBJ1-1,.,TRBV7-6,TRBD1
TGTGCCAGCAGCCCTTCGACAGGAAGGGAAGAGACCCAGTACTTC,CASSPSTGREETQYF,TRBJ2-5,.,TRBV5-4,.
TGCGCCAGCAGCCAAGAGGGGACAGTTGGATACGAGCAGTACTTC,CASSQEGTVGYEQYF,TRBJ2-7,.,TRBV4-1,TRBD1
TGTGCCAGTCTCGGGGGGCCGAACACCGGGGAGCTGTTTTTT,CASLGGPNTGELFF,TRBJ2-2,.,TRBV19,.
TGTGCCAGCAGCTTAGATGGTGCGGGGGGCGCCGTGGGCCAGTACTTC,CASSLDGAGGAVGQYF,TRBJ2-5,.,TRBV7-2,TRBD2
TGCAGCGTTGAAGATAAGGACAAGAGCACCTACGAGCAGTACTTC,CSVEDKDKSTYEQYF,TRBJ2-7,.,TRBV29-1,.
TGTGCCAGCAGCCTAGGGGGCCCGGGCCACGAGCAGTACTTC,CASSLGGPGHEQYF,TRBJ2-7,.,TRBV9,TRBD1
TGTGCCAGCAGGGCCCCTGGGGGCTTCGCTTACAATGAGCAGTTCTTC,CASRAPGGFAYNEQFF,TRBJ2-1,once,TRBV6-6,.
TGCAGCGTTGCGACAGGTGGAGACACCATATATTTT,CSVATGGDTIYF,TRBJ1-3,.,TRBV29-1,.
TGTGCCAGCAGTCCATTACAGGGATGGTCCACTGAAGCTTTCTTT,CASSPLQGWSTEAFF,TRBJ1-1,.,TRBV27,.
TGTGCCAGCAGCCGAATTGACAGCCGTCTAACCGGGAGCGAGCAGTACTTC,CASSRIDSRLTGSEQYF,TRBJ2-7,.,TRBV14,.
TGTGCCAGCACCACTAGCGGTCCCACAGATACGCAGTATTTT,CASTTSGPTDTQYF,TRBJ2-3,.,TRBV7-8,TRBD2
TGTGCCAGCAGTGAATATCCGGGAGGGGATTTCACCGGGGAGCTGTTTTTT,CASSEYPGGDFTGELFF,TRBJ2-2,.,TRBV25-1,TRBD2
TGTGCCACCAGCGAGAGGCCGGGGAAGTCGGGTCTCGACAATCAGCCCCAGCATTTT,CATSERPGKSGLDNQPQHF,TRBJ1-5,.,TRBV15,.
TGTGCCAGCAGCAAACAGCCCCGGACACCAAGTTATGGCTACACCTTC,CASSKQPRTPSYGYTF,TRBJ1-2,.,TRBV7-6,.
TGTGCCAGCAGCTTGGGTTCTCGGATCCAGGCAGATACGCAGTATTTT,CASSLGSRIQADTQYF,TRBJ2-3,.,TRBV5-6,.
TGTGCCAGCAGTTCGCGGGAGGGTCAAGAGACCCAGTACTTC,CASSSREGQETQYF,TRBJ2-5,.,TRBV27,TRBD2
TGTGCCAGCAGCGAGACAGGGGGCGCAATGAATGAGCAGTTCTTC,CASSETGGAMNEQFF,TRBJ2-1,.,TRBV7-9,TRBD1
TGTGCCAGCAGCTTAGACTCCAGGACTAGGGAAGAGACCCAGTACTTC,CASSLDSRTREETQYF,TRBJ2-5,.,TRBV7-9,TRBD2
TGTGCCAGCAGTTACTACGGAAGCTACACCTTC,CASSYYGSYTF,TRBJ1-2,.,TRBV25-1,.
TGTGCCAGCAGCTTGGTGGGGGCGGAGGGCTACACCTTC,CASSLVGAEGYTF,TRBJ1-2,.,TRBV5-4,.
TGTGCCACCCAAAAAAGGGGTTTGAACACTGAAGCTTTCTTT,CATQKRGLNTEAFF,TRBJ1-1,.,TRBV28,.
TGCGCCAGCAGCCTCGGGGCCCCTAGCGGGGGCCGGGCAGATACGCAGTATTTT,CASSLGAPSGGRADTQYF,TRBJ2-3,.,TRBV4-1,TRBD2
TGTGCCAGCAGTCCACACCCGGCCGGGGTCACTGGTGAAAAACTGTTTTTT,CASSPHPAGVTGEKLFF,TRBJ1-4,.,TRBV27,.
TGTGCCACCAGCAGAGGGGCCGATGGGCGCACTGAAGCTTTCTTT,CATSRGADGRTEAFF,TRBJ1-1,.,TRBV15,.
TGTGCCAGCAGTTGGGATGGGGCTACCTACGAGCAGTACTTC,CASSWDGATYEQYF,TRBJ2-7,.,TRBV6-5,.
TGTGCCAGCTCTACCATCAGGGGTTCTGACGAGCAGTTCTTC,CASSTIRGSDEQFF,TRBJ2-1,.,TRBV18,.
TGTGCCAGCAGTTTAGCCAGGGTTAGCCTCGAGCAGTACTTC,CASSLARVSLEQYF,TRBJ2-7,.,TRBV28,.
TGTGCCAGCAGCCCGGGCATTTCAGGGAGGAGCACAGATACGCAGTATTTT,CASSPGISGRSTDTQYF,TRBJ2-3,once,TRBV5-6,.
TGTGCCAGCAGTTTGGCCCCGAGGGAAGCTTTCTTT,CASSLAPREAFF,TRBJ1-1,once,TRBV28,.
TGTGCCACCAGCACCCGGACAGGGGCGGGGCAGCCCCAGCATTTT,CATSTRTGAGQPQHF,TRBJ1-5,.,TRBV15,TRBD1
TGTGCCAGCAGCTTGGGGGGCTCACCCCTCCACTTT,CASSLGGSPLHF,TRBJ1-6,once,TRBV5-4,.
TGTGCCAGCAGCGTAGGGTCAGGTCACGGTAATTCACCCCTCCACTTT,CASSVGSGHGNSPLHF,TRBJ1-6,.,TRBV9,.
TGTGCCAGCAGCATAACCGCTCAGGGAAGCGGGGAGCTGTTTTTT,CASSITAQGSGELFF,TRBJ2-2,.,TRBV7-9,.
TGCGCCAGCAGCATACCGGGAGTTACAAACACTGAAGCTTTCTTT,CASSIPGVTNTEAFF,TRBJ1-1,.,TRBV4-1,.
TGTGCCAGCAGCTTGGGGCCAGGGGCAACTAATGAAAAACTGTTTTTT,CASSLGPGATNEKLFF,TRBJ1-4,.,TRBV5-6,.
TGTGCCAGCAGTTACTCAGGCAGGGGTAGCACAGATACGCAGTATTTT,CASSYSGRGSTDTQYF,TRBJ2-3,.,TRBV6-5,.
TGTGCCAGCAGTTGGGGCGGGAGGGCCGGGGATACGCAGTATTTT,CASSWGGRAGDTQYF,TRBJ2-3,.,TRBV27,TRBD2
TGCGCCAGCAGCGAACAGGGGCCTGAGCAGTTCTTC,CASSEQGPEQFF,TRBJ2-1,once,TRBV10-1,TRBD1
TGTGCCAGTAGCGATTATCGGAGCACAGATACGCAGTATTTT,CASSDYRSTDTQYF,TRBJ2-3,.,TRBV19,.
TGTGCCAGCAGCCACCAGGGAACCACCGGGGAGCTGTTTTTT,CASSHQGTTGELFF,TRBJ2-2,once,TRBV2,.
TGCGCCAGCAGCCCTTCAGGGGGCGACGAGACCCAGTACTTC,CASSPSGGDETQYF,TRBJ2-5,.,TRBV5-1,TRBD1
TGTGCCAGCAGCTTCGGTCGATTCACAGATACGCAGTATTTT,CASSFGRFTDTQYF,TRBJ2-3,.,TRBV5-6,.
TGTGCCATCAGCGGGGACAGCCGGACAAAGCAGTACTTC,CAISGDSRTKQYF,TRBJ2-5,.,TRBV10-3,TRBD1
TGTGCCAGCAGTCACCTCGAAACAGGGGGGACTGGAAACACCATATATTTT,CASSHLETGGTGNTIYF,TRBJ1-3,.,TRBV28,TRBD1
TGTGCCAGCAGTATAGGGACAGCCATGAACACTGAAGCTTTCTTT,CASSIGTAMNTEAFF,TRBJ1-1,.,TRBV28,TRBD1
TGTGCCAGCAGCTCCTTTCTTAAATTCGGGACAGGGGGCAAGGATGGCTACACCTTC,CASSSFLKFGTGGKDGYTF,TRBJ1-2,.,TRBV5-6,TRBD1
TGCGCCAGCAGCCAAGACAGATCACCCCTCCACTTT,CASSQDRSPLHF,TRBJ1-6,.,TRBV4-3,.
TGTGCCAGCAGTTTCCTAACTAGCAATCGAGATACGCAGTATTTT,CASSFLTSNRDTQYF,TRBJ2-3,.,TRBV28,.
TGCGCCAGCAGCTTGGGTTACAGGGAGGGGACAAACACCGGGGAGCTGTTTTTT,CASSLGYREGTNTGELFF,TRBJ2-2,.,TRBV5-1,.